The rows below give T cell receptor beta chains drawn from one sample of a study of prognosis after radiotherapy for stage I lung cancer. TCRdb re-called the multiplex PCR reads through MiXCR, storing one row per CDR3 protein. The sample includes about 18,000 distinct CDR3 sequences, roughly 45% of them seen just once. Specimen: PBMCs, collected before or after stereotactic body radiation therapy (not recorded which). The receptors here all came from a donor of 50 years or more with non-small cell lung cancer. CDR3s include the opening cysteine and the closing phenylalanine or tryptophan. Fields, in order: V gene, clone size, J gene, D gene, CDR3 protein, CDR3 DNA. The D gene is left open where the match is weak. Clone sizes are given selectively: once, few, many, or a class where the clone is expanded.

TRBV28,.,TRBJ1-1,.,CASGYLNTEAFF,TGTGCCAGCGGTTACCTGAACACTGAAGCTTTCTTT
TRBV3-1,many,TRBJ2-1,.,CASSQTPRVYRSSYNEQFF,TGTGCCAGCAGTCAGACACCCAGGGTCTACCGGAGCTCCTACAATGAGCAGTTCTTC
TRBV6-9,.,TRBJ2-1,.,CASSYSGGGEQFF,TGTGCCAGCAGTTACTCAGGTGGGGGTGAGCAGTTCTTC
TRBV20-1,many,TRBJ2-7,TRBD1,CSARRGQGGDEQYF,TGCAGTGCTAGACGAGGACAGGGCGGCGACGAGCAGTACTTC
TRBV7-2,.,TRBJ1-2,.,CASSFLFIGNYGYTF,TGTGCCAGCAGTTTCCTATTCATAGGGAACTATGGCTACACCTTC
TRBV6-1,.,TRBJ2-3,TRBD2,CASSETAGPTDTQYF,TGTGCCAGCAGTGAAACAGCGGGACCCACAGATACGCAGTATTTT
TRBV2,many,TRBJ1-1,.,CASNLGMNTEAFF,TGTGCCAGCAACTTGGGAATGAACACTGAAGCTTTCTTT
TRBV5-1,.,TRBJ1-2,.,CASSTDNWDYGYTF,TGCGCCAGCAGCACCGACAATTGGGACTATGGCTACACCTTC
TRBV7-2,.,TRBJ2-1,TRBD1,CASITRTGVNDQFF,TGTGCCAGCATCACACGGACAGGGGTCAATGATCAGTTCTTC
TRBV12-3/TRBV12-4,.,TRBJ1-6,.,CSSSLAGGNSPLHF,TGTTCCAGCAGTTTAGCTGGAGGTAATTCACCCCTCCACTTT
TRBV7-9,.,TRBJ1-2,.,CASSLGLAVFNYGYTF,TGTGCCAGCAGTTTAGGGTTGGCAGTCTTTAACTATGGCTACACCTTC
TRBV28,.,TRBJ2-3,.,CASREAGVPKDTQYF,TGTGCCAGCAGGGAAGCGGGTGTGCCGAAAGATACGCAGTATTTT
TRBV6-1,many,TRBJ1-1,.,CASIPQMNTEAFF,TGTGCCAGCATACCACAGATGAACACTGAAGCTTTCTTT
TRBV29-1,many,TRBJ1-6,.,CSVAVGNSPLHF,TGCAGCGTTGCGGTGGGAAATTCACCCCTCCACTTT
TRBV28,.,TRBJ2-1,.,CASRLLLGAGNEQFF,TGTGCCAGCAGGCTCCTCCTGGGTGCAGGCAATGAGCAGTTCTTC
TRBV7-2,once,TRBJ2-3,TRBD2,CASSFSGRAPYTQYF,TGTGCCAGCAGTTTTAGCGGGAGGGCCCCGTATACGCAGTATTTT
TRBV12-3/TRBV12-4,many,TRBJ2-3,.,CASSLRSGQTSTDTQYF,TGTGCCAGCAGTTTGAGGAGCGGACAAACTAGCACAGATACGCAGTATTTT
TRBV5-1,many,TRBJ1-1,.,CASSLGRGTEAFF,TGCGCCAGCAGCTTGGGACGGGGAACTGAAGCTTTCTTT
TRBV2,.,TRBJ1-2,.,CASSEGGNGYTF,TGTGCCAGCAGTGAAGGTGGGAATGGCTACACCTTC
TRBV15,many,TRBJ2-4,.,CATSSLRLAKNIQYF,TGTGCCACCAGCAGTCTTCGGCTAGCCAAAAACATTCAGTACTTC
TRBV29-1,many,TRBJ2-7,TRBD2,CSVGAGGYEQYF,TGCAGCGTTGGGGCGGGAGGCTACGAGCAGTACTTC
TRBV6-4,.,TRBJ2-1,TRBD2,CASSAHTSGGFNNEQFF,TGTGCCAGCAGTGCCCACACTAGCGGGGGGTTCAACAATGAGCAGTTCTTC
TRBV6-9,.,TRBJ2-7,.,CASSYSPDAEQYF,TGTGCCAGCAGTTACTCCCCGGACGCCGAGCAGTACTTC
TRBV6-2/TRBV6-3,many,TRBJ2-3,.,CASVSPPGGGTDTQYF,TGTGCCAGCGTCTCCCCCCCCGGGGGAGGCACAGATACGCAGTATTTT
TRBV4-1,many,TRBJ1-1,TRBD1,CASSQDPGTGFTEAFF,TGCGCCAGCAGCCAGGATCCCGGGACAGGATTCACTGAAGCTTTCTTT
TRBV6-2/TRBV6-3,many,TRBJ2-3,.,CASSRTDNTDTQYF,TGTGCCAGCAGTAGGACAGACAACACAGATACGCAGTATTTT
TRBV5-4,once,TRBJ2-5,TRBD2,CASSPPSGQETQYF,TGTGCCAGCAGCCCTCCTAGCGGCCAAGAGACCCAGTACTTC
TRBV7-9,.,TRBJ2-7,.,CASSADGDEQYF,TGTGCCAGCAGCGCGGACGGGGACGAGCAGTACTTC
TRBV28,.,TRBJ1-5,.,CASSFRRFNQPQHF,TGTGCCAGCAGTTTTAGAAGGTTCAATCAGCCCCAGCATTTT
TRBV30,.,TRBJ2-7,.,CAWSARLGRSSEQYF,TGTGCCTGGAGTGCACGACTGGGGAGGTCCAGCGAGCAGTACTTC
TRBV6-1,once,TRBJ2-6,TRBD2,CASRPGTSGRDGDNVLTF,TGTGCCAGCAGACCCGGGACTAGCGGGAGGGACGGGGACAACGTCCTGACTTTC
TRBV11-2,.,TRBJ2-1,TRBD1,CASSLDPLDREQFF,TGTGCCAGCAGCTTAGATCCACTGGACAGGGAGCAGTTCTTC
TRBV20-1,.,TRBJ1-5,.,CSARSVLGRGSNQPQHF,TGCAGTGCTAGATCCGTTTTGGGGCGCGGTAGCAATCAGCCCCAGCATTTT
TRBV7-9,.,TRBJ2-5,TRBD2,CASSLVLAGTEDTQYF,TGTGCCAGCAGCTTAGTCCTAGCGGGGACCGAAGATACCCAGTACTTC
TRBV4-1,many,TRBJ2-3,.,CASSQPGGSDTQYF,TGCGCCAGCAGCCAACCTGGGGGCTCGGATACGCAGTATTTT
TRBV24-1,.,TRBJ2-2,.,CATSWAKTADTGELFF,TGTGCCACCAGCTGGGCTAAGACAGCAGACACCGGGGAGCTGTTTTTT
TRBV11-3,.,TRBJ2-7,TRBD1,CASSYRTGGDEQYF,TGTGCCAGCAGCTATCGGACAGGGGGCGACGAGCAGTACTTC
TRBV5-5,.,TRBJ2-3,.,CASSSLGGGPTDTQYF,TGTGCCAGCAGCTCACTAGGGGGAGGGCCGACAGATACGCAGTATTTT
TRBV19,many,TRBJ2-3,.,CASSGFRGVRTDTQYF,TGTGCCAGTAGTGGATTTCGGGGCGTCCGCACAGATACGCAGTATTTT
TRBV10-3,.,TRBJ2-7,.,CAISGPGHGVWGLYEQYF,TGTGCCATCAGTGGGCCGGGACATGGGGTTTGGGGCCTATACGAGCAGTACTTC
TRBV2,.,TRBJ2-7,TRBD2,CASSYSRTAGGNEQYF,TGTGCCAGCAGTTACTCGCGTACCGCGGGGGGTAACGAGCAGTACTTC
TRBV11-2,.,TRBJ1-2,.,CASSLGQRRFLDYGYTF,TGTGCCAGCAGCCTTGGGCAGCGCAGATTTTTAGACTATGGCTACACCTTC
TRBV18,many,TRBJ2-7,.,CASSVFGTYEQYF,TGTGCCAGCTCCGTATTCGGGACATACGAGCAGTACTTC
TRBV2,.,TRBJ1-3,.,CASRFDTNSGNTIYF,TGTGCCAGCAGGTTCGACACCAACTCTGGAAACACCATATATTTT
TRBV11-2,once,TRBJ2-3,.,CASSLDLASDTQYF,TGTGCCAGCAGCTTAGATTTAGCTTCAGATACGCAGTATTTT
TRBV7-2,.,TRBJ2-3,.,CASSWYHSDTQYF,TGTGCCAGCAGTTGGTACCATTCAGATACGCAGTATTTT
TRBV12-3/TRBV12-4,.,TRBJ1-2,TRBD1,CARLQGGAGYGYNF,TGTGCCAGACTTCAGGGGGGGGCTGGCTATGGCTACAACTTC
TRBV11-3,.,TRBJ2-7,.,CASILETPPEGGAYEQYF,TGTGCCAGCATCTTAGAGACCCCCCCCGAAGGGGGGGCCTACGAGCAGTACTTC
TRBV12-3/TRBV12-4,.,TRBJ2-6,TRBD1,CASSWTGGVAGANVLTF,TGTGCCAGCAGTTGGACAGGGGGTGTGGCTGGGGCCAACGTCCTGACTTTC
TRBV6-2/TRBV6-3,.,TRBJ2-3,.,CASSETAVPTDTQYF,TGTGCCAGCAGTGAAACAGCGGTACCCACAGATACGCAGTATTTT
TRBV5-1,.,TRBJ2-7,.,CASSLEWSSYEQYF,TGCGCCAGCAGCTTGGAGTGGAGCTCCTACGAGCAGTACTTC
TRBV5-1,.,TRBJ2-5,TRBD2,CASSLGTTSGLEIQYF,TGCGCCAGCAGCTTGGGGACTACTAGCGGTTTGGAGATCCAGTACTTC
TRBV5-1,.,TRBJ2-1,TRBD2,CASSLATSGSVLENNEQFF,TGCGCCAGCAGCTTGGCAACTAGCGGGAGTGTACTAGAAAACAATGAGCAGTTCTTC
TRBV2,.,TRBJ2-2,TRBD1,CASSLRTGNTGELFF,TGTGCCAGCAGTTTAAGGACAGGGAACACCGGGGAGCTGTTTTTT
TRBV7-3,.,TRBJ2-3,.,CASSFAGRTLDTQYF,TGTGCCAGCAGCTTTGCGGGTCGGACGCTAGATACGCAGTATTTT
TRBV6-1,.,TRBJ2-3,.,CASIGHGGQHFYF,TGTGCCAGCATCGGCCATGGGGGGCAGCATTTTTATTTT
TRBV19,medium-sized,TRBJ2-2,TRBD1,CASSRNRGPDTGELFF,TGTGCCAGTAGTAGGAACAGGGGACCAGACACCGGGGAGCTGTTTTTT
TRBV30,many,TRBJ1-2,TRBD1,CAWSKPGTGINYGYTF,TGTGCCTGGAGTAAGCCCGGGACAGGGATCAACTATGGCTACACCTTC
TRBV7-7,many,TRBJ2-5,.,CASSSTGYQETQYF,TGTGCTAGCAGCTCCACAGGGTACCAAGAGACCCAGTACTTC